This TCR beta chain was captured in a study of response to subunit inactivated influenza vaccine (dated by TCRdb to 2017 to 2018). Turning to the overall study: Deep quantitative T cell receptor repertoire profiling was used in the study to track responses to a trivalent subunit inactivated influenza vaccine. Here is what the overall study found, with its caveats: It was suggested by the authors that each seasonal influenza vaccination may recruit only a limited number of new T cells.

Inclusive of the bounding cysteine and phenylalanine, the CDR3 is 14 residues long. CDR3 DNA only is kept here, 42 bases in frame from base 1. V is pared back by 4 bases and J by 3 bases, with 13 bases lying between the germline termini. CDR1 and CDR2 are read off the germline V gene as KGHSH and LQKENI. Concerning this clonotype: Its binding antigen is unknown. Within one base of it there is no much larger clone, and no base qualities were kept.

Receptor amplification or capture employed RT-PCR. Sequenced using an Illumina HiSeq 2500. TCRdb reprocessed the public reads (quality trimming at Q25 with fastp, clone calling with MiXCR) and kept in-frame beta chains. Each record represents a unique CDR3 protein, reported with the most common genes and DNA among its rows. This sample lists 450,000 to 600,000 distinct CDR3 sequences; approximately 7.2% were detected once. The ten most abundant clones make up around 14% of the sample. This clonotype originated in a man aged 50 to 69 who received an inactivated influenza vaccine. Donor details come from another sample of the same person, matched by shared clones. The chain uses TRBV18 and TRBJ2-7; a tentative D call is TRBD2 (6 bases match). This material consisted of PBMCs from blood, taken less than 30 months after vaccination. CDR3 protein: CASSQNKGGYEQYF. The DNA reads TGTGCCAGCTCACAGAACAAGGGAGGCTACGAGCAGTACTTC.